One sample yielded the 24 T cell receptor beta chains listed below, sequenced in a study of control samples from healthy donors and cancer patients. Sequencing was performed with immunoSEQ multiplex PCR; in TCRdb, only in-frame clones are kept and a portion is missing. The sample lists 50,000 or so clones, about 93% occurring once. What was sequenced was PBMCs. The receptors derive from a woman between 45 and 60 years old with head and neck cancer.

V usage is TRBV28 and J usage is TRBJ1-2; D gene unclear. V was pared by 5 bases and J by 6 bases, with 13 bases between. The CDR3 runs 13 residues. Germline CDR1 reads MDHEN; CDR2 reads SYDVKM. For the CDR3, the DNA is TGTGCCAGCAGTCCGGCCCCGCCCCATGGCTACACCTTC. Amino acid sequence: CASSPAPPHGYTF.

DNA of the CDR3: TGTGCCAGCAGGGGGAATACTGAAGCTTTCTTT. Its protein is CASRGNTEAFF. This chain uses TRBV25-1 with TRBJ1-1, with D unresolved. CDR1 and CDR2 from the germline V gene are MGHDK and SYGVNS. The CDR3 extends over 11 amino acids. The V gene lost 6 bases and the J gene lost 5 bases, with 7 bases spanning the gap.

This clone appeared a few times. The rearrangement uses TRBV7-2 and TRBJ2-7; TRBD1 agrees at 9 bases. This CDR3 has 15 amino acids. The V and J ends lost 3 bases and 6 bases, in that order; junction bases with no gene match: 9. Germline V gene sequence: CDR1 SGHTA, CDR2 FQGNSA. CDR3 DNA: TGTGCCAGCAGCTTTACCACAGGGGGCAGGGGCGAGCAGTACTTC. It specifies CASSFTTGGRGEQYF.

The chain links TRBV12-3 or TRBV12-4 to TRBJ1-1, with 8 bases identical to TRBD1. CDR3 length equals 13 residues. With V trimmed by 4 bases and J by 10 bases, 8 bases remained unmatched. CDR3 amino acids: CASSSQGVNGAFF. CDR3 DNA: TGTGCCAGCAGTTCACAGGGGGTTAATGGAGCTTTCTTT.

The V call is TRBV15, the J call TRBJ2-3, with D maybe TRBD2 (5 bases). Germline assignment: CDR1 LNHNV and CDR2 YYDKDF (reference sequence). V shed 1 base and J shed 3 bases, with 14 bases lying between them. The CDR3 covers 16 residues. The CDR3 coding sequence is TGTGCCACCAGCAGAGGGGAGCGCCTCCGGACAGATACGCAGTATTTT. The encoded protein is CATSRGERLRTDTQYF.

The gene calls are TRBV2 and TRBJ1-1; 9 positions agree with TRBD1. CDR1 and CDR2 (germline): SNHLY, FYNNEI. The CDR3 has 14 residues. V lost 3 bases and J lost 5; bases outside the gene matches: 4. The CDR3 sequence is CASSEGTGRTEAFF. The CDR3 DNA reads as TGTGCCAGCAGTGAGGGGACAGGGCGGACTGAAGCTTTCTTT.

The V and J genes are TRBV4-2 and TRBJ1-2, with a tentative D call TRBD1 (5 bases). The ends were cut back, 0 bases at V and 4 bases at J, with 12 bases in the middle. Germline loops: CDR1 LGHNA, CDR2 YNFKEQ. The CDR3 runs 15 residues. The CDR3 bases are TGTGCCAGCAGCCAAGATGTCGGGACTCCCTATGGCTACACCTTC. It codes for CASSQDVGTPYGYTF.

Only one count was recorded for this clone. The rearrangement joins TRBV5-4 to TRBJ2-5, with D hard to call. V dropped 1 base and J dropped 3 bases, with 10 bases sitting between them. The CDR3 spans 14 residues. Germline V gene sequence: CDR1 SGHNT, CDR2 YYREEE (reference sequence). The CDR3 bases are TGTGCCAGCAGCTTGAAGTCAGGAGAAGAGACCCAGTACTTC. Its translation: CASSLKSGEETQYF.

This sequence joins TRBV27 and TRBJ1-1; D ambiguous. Between the trimmed V and J ends, which lost 6 bases and 4 bases, there was a span of 18 bases. Germline CDR1 and CDR2: MNHEY and SMNVEV (reference sequence). The CDR3 contains 15 residues. The CDR3 protein is CASSPGSLFLTEAFF. In nucleotides, the CDR3 is TGTGCCAGCAGCCCCGGGTCCCTATTTCTCACTGAAGCTTTCTTT.

This chain links TRBV6-5 with TRBJ2-1, with TRBD1 as a possible D gene (6 bases). V was shortened by 7 bases and J by 3 bases, with 13 bases between the two germline ends. Per the germline V gene, CDR1 is MNHEY and CDR2 is SVGAGI. This CDR3 is built from 14 residues. CDR3 residues: CASTQGLDYNEQFF. CDR3 coding DNA: TGTGCCAGCACCCAGGGGTTGGACTACAATGAGCAGTTCTTC.

The chain employs TRBV19 and TRBJ2-5, with a weak D call TRBD1 (6 bases). The CDR3 loop spans 16 amino acids. V lost 5 bases to trimming and J lost 6 bases, with 22 bases between them. Looked up from germline, CDR1 is LNHDA and CDR2 is SQIVND (reference sequence). The DNA for the CDR3 is TGTGCCAGTAGTTCCGGCCCCGGGACAAGAGGTCAGACCCAGTACTTC. Its translation is CASSSGPGTRGQTQYF.

J is TRBJ1-1 and V is TRBV9; D unresolved. Per the germline V gene, CDR1 is SGDLS and CDR2 is YYNGEE. The CDR3 sequence is 13 residues long. The V end was cut by 2 bases, the J end by 1 base, with 6 bases between. The CDR3 loop reads CASSVKWNTEAFF. CDR3 sequence (DNA): TGTGCCAGCAGCGTGAAATGGAACACTGAAGCTTTCTTT. The full variable domain, with the rest looked up from reference TRBV9 and TRBJ1-1, is DSGVTQTPKHLITATGQRVTLRCSPRSGDLSVYWYQQSLDQGLQFLIQYYNGEERAKGNILERFSAQQFPDLHSELNLSSLELGDSALYFCASSVKWNTEAFFGQGTRLTVV.

The chain joins TRBV7-6 to TRBJ1-4, with D maybe TRBD1 (5 bases). This CDR3 has 16 amino acids. Germline V gives CDR1 SGHVS, CDR2 FNYEAQ. Trimming left V 1 base short and J 2 bases short, with 11 bases between. CDR3 sequence (DNA): TGTGCCAGCAGCTTAGGGGCAGGGTTGACTAATGAAAAACTGTTTTTT. This encodes CASSLGAGLTNEKLFF.

This sequence joins TRBV28 and TRBJ2-7; 10 nucleotides align to TRBD2. The germline V gene encodes CDR1 MDHEN and CDR2 SYDVKM. The CDR3 has 16 amino acids. J gave up 2 bases and V 1 base, and 5 bases lay outside the gene matches. DNA for the CDR3: TGTGCCAGCAGTTTATTTAGCGGGAGGCCTACCTACGAGCAGTACTTC. It encodes CASSLFSGRPTYEQYF.

V and J are TRBV5-1 and TRBJ2-7, with D perhaps assigned TRBD1 or TRBD2 (5 bases each). The CDR3 runs to 13 residues. Germline V gene lookup returns CDR1 SGHRS and CDR2 YFSETQ. With 4 bases removed from V and 3 bases from J, the gap between germline ends came to 11 bases. CDR3 sequence reads: CASSVGPDYEQYF. The DNA of the CDR3 is TGCGCCAGCAGCGTGGGACCGGACTACGAGCAGTACTTC.

The chain recombines TRBV18 with TRBJ2-1; tentatively, D is TRBD2 (5 bases). Germline V CDR1 and CDR2: KGHSH, LQKENI. Trimming removed 3 bases at V and 7 bases at J, with 19 bases between. The CDR3 is 16 residues long. As DNA, the CDR3 is TGTGCCAGCTCACCGACGGGTATTAGCGAGAGGAATGAGCAGTTCTTC. This sequence encodes CASSPTGISERNEQFF.

CDR3 sequence reads: CAINTEAFF. As DNA, the CDR3 is TGTGCCATTAACACTGAAGCTTTCTTT. The V gene is TRBV19, the J gene TRBJ1-1; no reliable D call. The CDR3 is 9 residues long. The V and J ends lost 10 bases and 2 bases respectively, with 2 bases between them. Germline values: CDR1 LNHDA, CDR2 SQIVND (reference sequence). Drawing the rest from reference TRBV19 and TRBJ1-1, the complete variable domain is DGGITQSPKYLFRKEGQNVTLSCEQNLNHDAMYWYRQDPGQGLRLIYYSQIVNDFQKGDIAEGYSVSREKKESFPLTVTSAQKNPTAFYLCAINTEAFFGQGTRLTVV.

J is TRBJ2-3 and V is TRBV4-1; D is undetermined. The CDR3 totals 13 residues. Germline lookup yields CDR1 MGHRA and CDR2 YSYEKL. V dropped 5 bases and J dropped 4 bases, with 10 bases sitting between them. CDR3 sequence (DNA): TGCGCCAGCAGCGATGGTCGATCAGATACGCAGTATTTT. Protein sequence: CASSDGRSDTQYF.

CDR3 amino acids: CASRTGGTQQPQHF. The CDR3 nucleotides are TGTGCCAGCAGGACAGGGGGCACGCAGCAGCCCCAGCATTTT. The chain has TRBV28 and TRBJ1-5, with TRBD1 identical over 10 bases. CDR1 MDHEN and CDR2 SYDVKM come from the germline V gene. The V gene end was trimmed by 6 bases and the J gene end by 7 bases; junction bases not matched to a gene: 6. The CDR3 sequence is 14 residues long.

The V call is TRBV6-6, the J call TRBJ2-1, with a possible D match to TRBD2 (5 bases). Germline V gives CDR1 MNHNY, CDR2 SVGAGI (reference sequence). The CDR3 consists of 12 residues. V lost 6 bases and J 10 bases, leaving 13 bases between the germline ends. CDR3 protein: CASSATGEEQFF. Here the CDR3 DNA reads TGTGCCAGCAGCGCCACCGGGGAGGAGCAGTTCTTC.

The V and J genes are TRBV5-1 and TRBJ2-5; D is undetermined. In germline, CDR1 is SGHRS, CDR2 YFSETQ. V was pared by 4 bases and J by 4 bases, with 11 bases between. CDR3 length: 13 residues. The CDR3 region is CASSLRWGETQYF. CDR3 coding DNA: TGCGCCAGCAGCCTGCGTTGGGGAGAGACCCAGTACTTC.

This rearrangement joins TRBV4-2 to TRBJ2-7; D is perhaps TRBD2 (6 bases). CDR1 is LGHNA, CDR2 YNFKEQ, per germline. V was trimmed by 0 bases and J by 2 bases, leaving 11 bases between them. CDR3 length: 15 residues. The CDR3: CASSQEAGGAYEQYF. The CDR3 DNA reads as TGTGCCAGCAGCCAAGAAGCGGGCGGGGCCTACGAGCAGTACTTC.

The chain uses TRBV30 and TRBJ2-3, with 8 nucleotides matching TRBD1. CDR3 length: 13 amino acids. After removal of 3 bases from V and 3 bases from J, the junction contained 2 bases not matched to a gene. CDR1 GTSNPN and CDR2 SVGIG come from the germline V gene (reference sequence). CDR3 sequence (DNA): TGTGCCTGGAGCGGGACAGGAACAGATACGCAGTATTTT. Translating it yields CAWSGTGTDTQYF.

The V gene is TRBV28, the J gene TRBJ2-1; 8 nucleotides align to TRBD2. In germline, CDR1 is MDHEN, CDR2 SYDVKM. J lost 5 bases, V lost 6 bases, and 12 bases had no gene match. This CDR3 contains 16 residues. The CDR3 reads CASSPWERERDNEQFF. The CDR3 DNA is TGTGCCAGCAGCCCCTGGGAGCGGGAGAGGGACAATGAGCAGTTCTTC.